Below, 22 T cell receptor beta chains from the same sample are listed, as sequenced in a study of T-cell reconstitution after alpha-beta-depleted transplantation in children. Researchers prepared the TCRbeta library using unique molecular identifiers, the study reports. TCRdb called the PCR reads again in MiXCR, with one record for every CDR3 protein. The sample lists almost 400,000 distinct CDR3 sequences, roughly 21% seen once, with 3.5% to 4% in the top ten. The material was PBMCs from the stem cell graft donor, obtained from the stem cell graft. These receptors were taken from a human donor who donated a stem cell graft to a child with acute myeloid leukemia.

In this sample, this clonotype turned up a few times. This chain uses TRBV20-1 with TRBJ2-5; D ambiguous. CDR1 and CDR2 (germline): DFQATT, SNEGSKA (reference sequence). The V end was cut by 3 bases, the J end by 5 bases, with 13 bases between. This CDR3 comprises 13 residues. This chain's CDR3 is CSASPTIKETQYF. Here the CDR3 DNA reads TGCAGTGCTAGCCCGACCATTAAGGAGACCCAGTACTTC.

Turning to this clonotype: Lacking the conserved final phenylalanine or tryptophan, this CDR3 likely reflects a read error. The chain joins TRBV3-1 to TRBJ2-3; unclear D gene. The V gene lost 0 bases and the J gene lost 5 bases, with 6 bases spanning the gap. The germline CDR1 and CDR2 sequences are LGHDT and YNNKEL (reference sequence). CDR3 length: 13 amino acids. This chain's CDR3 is CASSQELGDTQYS. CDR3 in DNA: TGTGCCAGCAGCCAAGAATTGGGAGATACGCAGTATTCT.

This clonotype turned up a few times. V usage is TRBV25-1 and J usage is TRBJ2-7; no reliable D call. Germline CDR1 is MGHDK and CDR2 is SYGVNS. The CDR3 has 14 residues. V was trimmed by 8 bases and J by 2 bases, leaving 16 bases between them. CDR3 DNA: TGTGCCAGCCGGAAGACGGGTGGGACCTACGAGCAGTACTTC. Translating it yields CASRKTGGTYEQYF.

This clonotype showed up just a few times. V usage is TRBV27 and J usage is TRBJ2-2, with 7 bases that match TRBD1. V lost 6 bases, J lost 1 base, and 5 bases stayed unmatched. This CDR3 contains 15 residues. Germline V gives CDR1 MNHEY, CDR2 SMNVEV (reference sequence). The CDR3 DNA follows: TGTGCCAGCAGACCGGGACAGATGAACACCGGGGAGCTGTTTTTT. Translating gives CASRPGQMNTGELFF.

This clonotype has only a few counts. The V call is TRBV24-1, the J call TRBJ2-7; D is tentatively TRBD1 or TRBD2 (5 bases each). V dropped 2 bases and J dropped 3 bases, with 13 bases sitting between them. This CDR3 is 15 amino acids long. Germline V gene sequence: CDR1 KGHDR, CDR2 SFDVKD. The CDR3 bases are TGTGCCACCAGTGATTCGGCCGGGACGGGCTACGAGCAGTACTTC. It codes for CATSDSAGTGYEQYF.

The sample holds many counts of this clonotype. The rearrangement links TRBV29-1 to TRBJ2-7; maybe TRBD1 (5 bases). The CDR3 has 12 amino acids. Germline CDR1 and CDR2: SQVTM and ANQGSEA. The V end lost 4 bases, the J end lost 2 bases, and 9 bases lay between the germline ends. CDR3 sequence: CSVGGGPYEQYF. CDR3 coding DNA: TGCAGCGTTGGGGGCGGCCCCTACGAGCAGTACTTC.

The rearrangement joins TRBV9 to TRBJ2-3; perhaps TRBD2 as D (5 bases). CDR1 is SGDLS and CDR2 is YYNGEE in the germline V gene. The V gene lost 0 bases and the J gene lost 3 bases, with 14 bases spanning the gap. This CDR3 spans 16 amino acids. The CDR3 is CASSVGPGGGTDTQYF. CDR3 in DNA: TGTGCCAGCAGCGTAGGACCCGGAGGCGGGACAGATACGCAGTATTTT.

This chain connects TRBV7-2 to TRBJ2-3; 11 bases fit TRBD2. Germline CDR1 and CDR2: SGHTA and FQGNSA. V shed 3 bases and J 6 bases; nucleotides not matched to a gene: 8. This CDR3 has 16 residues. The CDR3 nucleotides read TGTGCCAGCAGCTTCTCCCTAGCGGGAGGCGGGGATACGCAGTATTTT. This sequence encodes CASSFSLAGGGDTQYF.

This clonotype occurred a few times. The DNA of the CDR3 is TGTGCCAGCAGTTACCGGACTGCTCAGGAGCAGTACTTC. Amino acid sequence: CASSYRTAQEQYF. The rearrangement links TRBV2 to TRBJ2-7; weak D call: TRBD2 (5 bases). The CDR3 is 13 amino acids. Germline CDR1 and CDR2: SNHLY and FYNNEI. V shed 5 bases and J shed 7 bases, with 15 bases lying between them.

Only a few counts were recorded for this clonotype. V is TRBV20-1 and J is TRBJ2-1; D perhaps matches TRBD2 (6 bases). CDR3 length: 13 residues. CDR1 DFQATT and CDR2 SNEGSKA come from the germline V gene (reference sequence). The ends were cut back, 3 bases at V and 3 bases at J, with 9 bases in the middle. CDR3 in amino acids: CSASGSVYNEQFF. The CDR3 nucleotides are TGCAGTGCTAGCGGGAGTGTCTACAATGAGCAGTTCTTC.

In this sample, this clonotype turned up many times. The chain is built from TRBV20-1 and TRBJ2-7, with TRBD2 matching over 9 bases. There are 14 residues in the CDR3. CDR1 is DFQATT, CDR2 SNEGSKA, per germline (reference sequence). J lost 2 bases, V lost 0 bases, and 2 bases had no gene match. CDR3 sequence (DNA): TGCAGTGCTAGAGATCGCGGGAGGGCCTACGAGCAGTACTTC. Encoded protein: CSARDRGRAYEQYF.

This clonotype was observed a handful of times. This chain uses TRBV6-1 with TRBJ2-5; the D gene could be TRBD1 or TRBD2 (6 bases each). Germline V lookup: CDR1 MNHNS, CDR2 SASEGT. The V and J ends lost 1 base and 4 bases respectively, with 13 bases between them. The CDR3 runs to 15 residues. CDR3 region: CASSEGSGGGETQYF. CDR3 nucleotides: TGTGCCAGCAGTGAAGGGTCAGGAGGGGGAGAGACCCAGTACTTC.

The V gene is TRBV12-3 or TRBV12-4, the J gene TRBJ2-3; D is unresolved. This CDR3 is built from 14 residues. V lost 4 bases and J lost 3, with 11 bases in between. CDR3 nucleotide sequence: TGTGCCAGCAGTTCAAGACTTGGGACAGATACGCAGTATTTT. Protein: CASSSRLGTDTQYF.

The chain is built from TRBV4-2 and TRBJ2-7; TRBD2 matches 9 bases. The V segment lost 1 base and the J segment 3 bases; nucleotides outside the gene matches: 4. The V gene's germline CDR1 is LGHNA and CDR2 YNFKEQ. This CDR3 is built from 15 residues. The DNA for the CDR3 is TGTGCCAGCAGCCAAGGTAGCGGGAGAGGCTACGAGCAGTACTTC. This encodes CASSQGSGRGYEQYF.

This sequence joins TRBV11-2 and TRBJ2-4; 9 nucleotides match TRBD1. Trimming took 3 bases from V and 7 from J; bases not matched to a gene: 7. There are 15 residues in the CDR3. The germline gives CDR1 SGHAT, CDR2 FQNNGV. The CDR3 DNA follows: TGTGCCAGCAGCTTCCAGGACAGGGGAATCAACATTCAGTACTTC. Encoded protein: CASSFQDRGINIQYF.

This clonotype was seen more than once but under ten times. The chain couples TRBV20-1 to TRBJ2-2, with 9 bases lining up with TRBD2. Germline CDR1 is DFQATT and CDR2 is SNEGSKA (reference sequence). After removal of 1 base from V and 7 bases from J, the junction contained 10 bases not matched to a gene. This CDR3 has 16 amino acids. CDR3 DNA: TGCAGTGCTAGAGTTCTAGCGGGAAAATCCGGCGGGGAGCTGTTTTTT. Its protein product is CSARVLAGKSGGELFF.

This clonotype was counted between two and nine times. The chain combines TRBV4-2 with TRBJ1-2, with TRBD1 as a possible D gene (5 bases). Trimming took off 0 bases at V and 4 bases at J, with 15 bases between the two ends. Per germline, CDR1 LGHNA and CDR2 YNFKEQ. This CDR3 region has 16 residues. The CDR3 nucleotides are TGTGCCAGCAGCCAAGATCGGGGGTCTGCTTCCTATGGCTACACCTTC. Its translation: CASSQDRGSASYGYTF.

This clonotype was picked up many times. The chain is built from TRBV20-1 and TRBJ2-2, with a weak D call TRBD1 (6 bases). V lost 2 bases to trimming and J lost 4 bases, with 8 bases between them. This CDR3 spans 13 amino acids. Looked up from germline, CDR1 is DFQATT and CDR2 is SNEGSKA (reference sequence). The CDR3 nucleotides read TGCAGTGCTAGACAGGGGATCACCGGGGAGCTGTTTTTT. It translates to CSARQGITGELFF.

This CDR3 reads CAGRTSSNEQFF. The DNA of the CDR3 is TGTGCCGGTAGGACTAGCTCGAATGAGCAGTTCTTC. V gene TRBV2 combines with J gene TRBJ2-1, with 8 positions matching TRBD2. The J segment lost 7 bases and the V segment lost 11 bases, leaving 7 bases of the junction unmatched. The CDR3 sequence is 12 residues long. Germline values: CDR1 SNHLY, CDR2 FYNNEI. The entire variable domain, with the rest obtained from reference TRBV2 and TRBJ2-1, is as follows: EPEVTQTPSHQVTQMGQEVILRCVPISNHLYFYWYRQILGQKVEFLVSFYNNEISEKSEIFDDQFSVERPDGSNFTLKIRSTKLEDSAMYFCAGRTSSNEQFFGPGTRLTVL.

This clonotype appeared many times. The CDR3 spells CASGPGNMNTEAFF. As DNA, the CDR3 is TGTGCCAGCGGACCAGGGAATATGAACACTGAAGCTTTCTTT. The chain couples TRBV6-1 to TRBJ1-1; possible D gene TRBD1, 5 bases. From germline, CDR1 is MNHNS and CDR2 SASEGT. The V end lost 8 bases, the J end lost 0 bases, and 13 bases lay between the germline ends. The CDR3 runs to 14 residues.

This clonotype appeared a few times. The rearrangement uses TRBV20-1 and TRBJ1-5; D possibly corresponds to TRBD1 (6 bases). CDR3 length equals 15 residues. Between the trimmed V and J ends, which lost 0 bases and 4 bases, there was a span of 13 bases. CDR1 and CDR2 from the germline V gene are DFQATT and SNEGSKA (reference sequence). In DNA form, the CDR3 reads TGCAGTGCTAGAGATCAGGGACACCGTAATCAGCCCCAGCATTTT. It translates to CSARDQGHRNQPQHF.

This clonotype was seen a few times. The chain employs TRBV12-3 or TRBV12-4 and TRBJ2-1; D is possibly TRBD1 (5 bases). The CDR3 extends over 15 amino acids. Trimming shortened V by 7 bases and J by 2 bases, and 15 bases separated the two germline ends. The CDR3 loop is CASTPGLGAYNEQFF. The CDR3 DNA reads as TGTGCCAGCACCCCAGGGTTAGGGGCCTACAATGAGCAGTTCTTC.